What follows are 10 T cell receptor beta chains derived from one specimen sequenced in a study of CD8+ T cells in alopecia areata. Sequencing used cDNA as its template, made by extracting RNA and reverse transcribing it. Measured with immunoSEQ multiplex PCR; TCRdb has only the in-frame clones, and not every one. The sample shows 150,000 or so clones, 40% to 50% of them seen only once. The sample consisted of CD4+ T cells sorted from blood. These TCRs come from a human donor with alopecia areata.

This chain links TRBV4-1 with TRBJ2-7, with unresolved D. Germline V gene data show CDR1 as MGHRA and CDR2 as YSYEKL. The CDR3 sequence is 16 residues long. Trimming stripped 1 base from V and 6 bases from J, with 19 bases between. CDR3 DNA: TGCGCCAGCAGCCAAGCGAGAACTGCACGTTCGCTCGAGCAGTACTTC. Its protein is CASSQARTARSLEQYF.

The genes are TRBV5-1 and TRBJ2-7; D perhaps matches TRBD1 (6 bases). This CDR3 spans 14 amino acids. Germline V gene data show CDR1 as SGHRS and CDR2 as YFSETQ. The V gene lost 1 base and the J gene lost 2 bases, with 10 bases spanning the gap. The CDR3 nucleotides read TGCGCCAGCAGCTTGACAGGGTCTGCCTACGAGCAGTACTTC. Translated: CASSLTGSAYEQYF.

This clone occurred a few times. This sequence joins TRBV28 and TRBJ1-1; weak D call: TRBD1 (6 bases). The V gene lost 3 bases and the J gene lost 1 base, with 9 bases spanning the gap. Germline V gene lookup returns CDR1 MDHEN and CDR2 SYDVKM. The CDR3 sequence is 14 residues long. The CDR3: CASSLGGGNTEAFF. The CDR3 DNA follows: TGTGCCAGCAGTTTGGGAGGGGGGAACACTGAAGCTTTCTTT.

This clone was counted between two and nine times. The rearrangement links TRBV29-1 to TRBJ2-1; 12 nucleotides align to TRBD1. Germline V gene data show CDR1 as SQVTM and CDR2 as ANQGSEA. The CDR3 loop spans 15 amino acids. V dropped 6 bases and J dropped 7; count of bases not matched to a gene: 10. CDR3 coding DNA: TGCAGCGTAGACCGGGGACAGGGGGCTTTGAATGAGCAGTTCTTC. This encodes CSVDRGQGALNEQFF.

The genes are TRBV30 and TRBJ1-4; tentative D call: TRBD1 (5 bases). The CDR3 consists of 12 residues. Trimming took off 6 bases at V and 3 bases at J, with 8 bases between the two ends. The germline V gene encodes CDR1 GTSNPN and CDR2 SVGIG (reference sequence). CDR3 region: CACEGPNEKLFF. CDR3 sequence (DNA): TGTGCCTGCGAGGGACCTAATGAAAAACTGTTTTTT.

J is TRBJ1-5 and V is TRBV30; tentatively, D is TRBD1 (6 bases). Per the germline V gene, CDR1 is GTSNPN and CDR2 is SVGIG (reference sequence). The V and J ends lost 2 bases and 6 bases respectively, with 11 bases between them. The CDR3 has 13 residues. CDR3 sequence (DNA): TGTGCCTGGAGTCTAGGGGGTGGTCAGCCCCAGCATTTT. Its protein is CAWSLGGGQPQHF.

This clone was observed a few times. This rearrangement joins TRBV6-6 to TRBJ2-7, with 8 nucleotides matching TRBD2. Germline lookup yields CDR1 MNHNY and CDR2 SVGAGI (reference sequence). The CDR3 is 15 residues long. V trimming: 5 bases; J trimming: 7 bases; junction bases outside the gene matches: 13. CDR3 in amino acids: CASSTVTGGLGEQYF. The CDR3 DNA follows: TGTGCCAGCAGTACCGTAACGGGAGGGCTCGGGGAGCAGTACTTC.

A remark on this clone: Other DNA sequences in the same sample also yield this CDR3. This rearrangement joins TRBV5-1 to TRBJ2-3; 10 positions match TRBD2. V gave up 3 bases and J gave up 1 base; unmatched junction bases: 2. The germline CDR1 and CDR2 sequences are SGHRS and YFSETQ. This CDR3 contains 15 residues. The CDR3 is CASSSGTSGTDTQYF. CDR3 bases: TGCGCCAGCAGCTCCGGGACTAGCGGCACAGATACGCAGTATTTT. The full variable domain, in which reference TRBV5-1 and TRBJ2-3 provide the parts outside the CDR3, is KAGVTQTPRYLIKTRGQQVTLSCSPISGHRSVSWYQQTPGQGLQFLFEYFSETQRNKGNFPGRFSGRQFSNSRSEMNVSTLELGDSALYLCASSSGTSGTDTQYFGPGTRLTVL.

J is TRBJ2-7 and V is TRBV6-6, with 11 bases fitting TRBD2. The trim removed 11 bases at V and 2 bases at J, leaving 8 bases unmatched. Germline V lookup: CDR1 MNHNY, CDR2 SVGAGI (reference sequence). CDR3 size: 14 residues. The CDR3 nucleotides are TGTGCCGCCGGTACTAGCGGGGGAACCTACGAGCAGTACTTC. It yields the protein CAAGTSGGTYEQYF.

The genes are TRBV5-4 and TRBJ2-7; no definite D call. The CDR3 length is 14 residues. V lost 0 bases and J lost 2, with 9 bases in between. The V gene's germline CDR1 is SGHNT and CDR2 YYREEE (reference sequence). The CDR3 region has the DNA TGTGCCAGCAGCTTGGACTCCGGCGCCTACGAGCAGTACTTC. Its protein product is CASSLDSGAYEQYF.